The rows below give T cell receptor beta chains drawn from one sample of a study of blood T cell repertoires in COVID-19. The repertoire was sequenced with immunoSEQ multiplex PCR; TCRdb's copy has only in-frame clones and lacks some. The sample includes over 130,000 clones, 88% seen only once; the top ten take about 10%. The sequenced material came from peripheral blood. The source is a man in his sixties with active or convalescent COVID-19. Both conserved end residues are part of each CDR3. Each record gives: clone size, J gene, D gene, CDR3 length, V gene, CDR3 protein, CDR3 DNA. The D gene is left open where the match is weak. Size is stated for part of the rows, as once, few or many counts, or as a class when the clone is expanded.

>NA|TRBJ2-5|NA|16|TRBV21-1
CASSTLDRTTQETQYF
TGTGCCAGCAGCACTCTGGACAGGACGACCCAAGAGACCCAGTACTTC
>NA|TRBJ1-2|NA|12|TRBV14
CASGAGYYGYTF
TGTGCCAGCGGAGCAGGGTATTATGGCTACACCTTC
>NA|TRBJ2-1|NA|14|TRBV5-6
CASSRLGPYNEQFF
TGTGCCAGCAGCCGACTGGGGCCCTACAATGAGCAGTTCTTC
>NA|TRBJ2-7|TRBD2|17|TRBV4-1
CASSPLGEKRERYEQYF
TGCGCCAGCAGCCCCCTGGGAGAAAAGCGGGAGAGGTACGAGCAGTACTTC
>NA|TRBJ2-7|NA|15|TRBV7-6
CASSLEVSSPYEQYF
TGTGCCAGCAGCTTAGAAGTTAGCAGCCCCTACGAGCAGTACTTC
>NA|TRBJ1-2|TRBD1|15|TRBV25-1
CASSGSGTGVYGYTF
TGTGCCAGCAGTGGTTCCGGGACAGGAGTCTATGGCTACACCTTC
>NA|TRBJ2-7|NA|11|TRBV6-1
CASSEVREQYF
TGTGCCAGCAGTGAGGTACGGGAGCAGTACTTC
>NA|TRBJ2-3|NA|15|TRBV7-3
CASSLPGHSTDTQYF
TGTGCCAGCAGCTTACCAGGTCATAGCACAGATACGCAGTATTTT
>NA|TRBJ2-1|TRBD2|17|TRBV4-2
CASSQVGLAGVNNEQFF
TGTGCCAGCAGCCAAGTAGGACTAGCGGGGGTTAACAATGAGCAGTTCTTC
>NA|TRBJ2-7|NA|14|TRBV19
CASSIDHGNYEQYF
TGTGCCAGTAGTATAGATCACGGGAACTACGAGCAGTACTTC
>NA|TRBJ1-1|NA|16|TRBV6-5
CASSYRREGANTEAFF
TGTGCCAGCAGTTACCGCAGGGAGGGCGCGAACACTGAAGCTTTCTTT
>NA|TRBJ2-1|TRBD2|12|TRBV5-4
CASSFGRGKQFF
TGTGCCAGCAGCTTCGGGCGGGGGAAGCAGTTCTTC
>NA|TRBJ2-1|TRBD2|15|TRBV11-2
CASSTLRGPGGKQFF
TGTGCCAGCAGCACCCTGCGGGGCCCGGGGGGGAAGCAGTTCTTC
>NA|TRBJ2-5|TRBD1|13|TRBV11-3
CASSLTGSETQYF
TGTGCCAGCAGCCTGACAGGGTCGGAGACCCAGTACTTC
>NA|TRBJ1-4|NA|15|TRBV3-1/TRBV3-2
CASSDRSGPGEKLFF
TGTGCCAGCAGCGACAGGTCCGGTCCAGGTGAAAAACTGTTTTTT
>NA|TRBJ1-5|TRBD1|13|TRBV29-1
CSVGQGNNQPQHF
TGCAGCGTGGGACAGGGGAATAATCAGCCCCAGCATTTT
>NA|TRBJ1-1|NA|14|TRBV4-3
CASSLRGGNTEAFF
TGCGCCAGCAGCCTCCGAGGGGGGAACACTGAAGCTTTCTTT
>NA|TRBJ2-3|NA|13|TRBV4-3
CASSPTSWDTQYF
TGCGCCAGCAGCCCGACTAGTTGGGATACGCAGTATTTT
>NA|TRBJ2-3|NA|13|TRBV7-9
CASSLGAGDTQYF
TGTGCCAGCAGCTTAGGGGCTGGGGATACGCAGTATTTT
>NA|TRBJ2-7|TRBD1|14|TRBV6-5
CASSYLTGVGEQYF
TGTGCCAGCAGTTACTTAACAGGGGTGGGTGAGCAGTACTTC
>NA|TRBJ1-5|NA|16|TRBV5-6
CASSAGQNYSNQPQHF
TGTGCCAGCAGCGCCGGACAGAACTATAGCAATCAGCCCCAGCATTTT
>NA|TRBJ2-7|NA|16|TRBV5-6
CASTGGPAVSSYEQYF
TGTGCCAGCACCGGTGGTCCCGCCGTCTCTTCCTACGAGCAGTACTTC
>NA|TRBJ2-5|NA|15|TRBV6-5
CASSYLGGSQETQYF
TGTGCCAGCAGTTACCTAGGGGGTTCCCAAGAGACCCAGTACTTC
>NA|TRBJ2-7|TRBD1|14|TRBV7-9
CASSQTGTAYEQYF
TGTGCCAGCAGCCAAACCGGGACAGCCTACGAGCAGTACTTC
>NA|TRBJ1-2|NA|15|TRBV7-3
CASSLGAGWNYGYTF
TGTGCCAGCAGCTTAGGGGCAGGGTGGAACTATGGCTACACCTTC
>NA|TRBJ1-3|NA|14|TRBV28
CASSLRASGNTIYF
TGTGCCAGCAGTTTAAGAGCCTCTGGAAACACCATATATTTT
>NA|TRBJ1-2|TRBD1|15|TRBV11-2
CASSGLRTGTHGYTF
TGTGCCAGCAGCGGACTCAGGACAGGGACACATGGCTACACCTTC
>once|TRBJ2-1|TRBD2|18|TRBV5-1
CASSYGLAGGSSYNEQFF
TGCGCCAGCAGCTACGGACTAGCGGGAGGAAGCTCCTACAATGAGCAGTTCTTC
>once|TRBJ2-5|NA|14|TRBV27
CASSKRGFTETQYF
TGTGCCAGCAGTAAAAGAGGTTTTACGGAGACCCAGTACTTC
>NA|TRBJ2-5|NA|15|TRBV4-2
CASSQEIEVWETQYF
TGTGCCAGCAGCCAAGAGATCGAGGTGTGGGAGACCCAGTACTTC
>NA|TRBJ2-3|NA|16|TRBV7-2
CASSLLAGASTDTQYF
TGTGCCAGCAGCTTGCTGGCGGGGGCGAGCACAGATACGCAGTATTTT
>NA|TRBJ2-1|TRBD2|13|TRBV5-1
CASSRKREGEQFF
TGCGCCAGCAGCAGAAAGCGGGAGGGCGAGCAGTTCTTC
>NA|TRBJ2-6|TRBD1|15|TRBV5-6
CASSLRTGGANVLTF
TGTGCCAGCAGCTTGAGGACAGGGGGGGCCAACGTCCTGACTTTC
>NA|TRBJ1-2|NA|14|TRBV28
CASRWPGGSYGYTF
TGTGCCAGCAGGTGGCCGGGCGGGTCCTATGGCTACACCTTC
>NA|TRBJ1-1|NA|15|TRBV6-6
CASSPPQGTNTEAFF
TGTGCCAGCAGTCCCCCCCAGGGGACGAACACTGAAGCTTTCTTT
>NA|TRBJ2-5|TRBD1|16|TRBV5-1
CASSLNSGTGTETQYF
TGCGCCAGCAGCTTAAATTCCGGGACAGGGACAGAGACCCAGTACTTC
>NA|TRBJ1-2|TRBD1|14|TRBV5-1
CASRPSDRDYGYTF
TGCGCCAGCAGGCCCTCGGACAGGGACTATGGCTACACCTTC
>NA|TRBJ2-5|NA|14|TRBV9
CASSPRQVQETQYF
TGTGCCAGCAGCCCAAGACAGGTCCAAGAGACCCAGTACTTC
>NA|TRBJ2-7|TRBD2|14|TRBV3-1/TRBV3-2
CASSQSSGSQEQYF
TGTGCCAGCAGCCAATCTAGCGGGAGCCAGGAGCAGTACTTC
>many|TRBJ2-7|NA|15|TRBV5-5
CASSLFIGTPYEQYF
TGTGCCAGCAGCTTGTTTATAGGGACACCCTACGAGCAGTACTTC
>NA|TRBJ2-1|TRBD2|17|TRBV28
CATTSAGGPDSYNEQFF
TGTGCCACTACATCAGCGGGAGGGCCGGACTCGTACAATGAGCAGTTCTTC
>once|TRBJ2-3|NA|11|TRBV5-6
CASSLDRTQYF
TGTGCCAGCAGCTTGGATCGTACGCAGTATTTT
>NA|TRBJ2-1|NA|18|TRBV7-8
CASSLSSAPLGSRNEQFF
TGTGCCAGCAGCTTAAGTTCGGCCCCCCTCGGGAGTAGGAATGAGCAGTTCTTC